This passage covers 10 T cell receptor beta chains from one sample sequenced in a study of human T cells and chemical hapten exposure (dated by TCRdb to 2020 to 2023). Preparation of the library involved 5' RACE. Reads for this sample came from an Illumina MiSeq. TCRdb took the public reads, trimmed them with fastp at Q25, ran MiXCR for clone calling and kept in-frame beta chains. Under each unique CDR3 protein, matching rows form one entry showing the most common genes and DNA. For this sample the table gives 70,000 to 85,000 distinct CDR3 sequences, of which approximately 15% were detected only once. Nearly 7% of the sample is held by the ten biggest clonotypes. Total RNA was extracted from unfractionated whole blood that had been collected in Tempus Blood RNA tubes. The receptors derive from a female donor in good health.

J is TRBJ2-1 and V is TRBV7-9; 8 bases are a match to TRBD1. Germline V lookup: CDR1 SEHNR, CDR2 FQNEAQ (reference sequence). The CDR3 is 15 residues long. J gave up 4 bases and V 5 bases, and 7 bases lay outside the gene matches. CDR3 protein: CASSPTGGPYNEQFF. Here the CDR3 DNA reads TGTGCCAGCAGCCCAACAGGGGGACCATACAATGAGCAGTTCTTC.

This chain joins TRBV12-3 or TRBV12-4 and TRBJ2-1; 9 bases are a match to TRBD1. This CDR3 is 13 amino acids long. The trim removed 4 bases at V and 7 bases at J, leaving 2 bases unmatched. In DNA, the CDR3 is TGTGCCAGCAGTTCGGGACAGGGAAATGAGCAGTTCTTC. Translation: CASSSGQGNEQFF.

There are a few counts of this clonotype. The rearrangement uses TRBV6-1 and TRBJ1-4; perhaps TRBD1 as D (6 bases). The CDR3 sequence is 13 residues long. Trimming removed 9 bases from V and 8 bases from J, with 16 bases in between. Germline values: CDR1 MNHNS, CDR2 SASEGT. CDR3 DNA: TGTGCCAGTCAACAGGGCTTTGGCGAAAAACTGTTTTTT. Translated, it gives CASQQGFGEKLFF.

This clonotype was seen a handful of times. The rearrangement links TRBV2 to TRBJ2-1; TRBD2 matches 10 bases. This CDR3 has 15 residues. The germline CDR1 and CDR2 sequences are SNHLY and FYNNEI. The V gene end was trimmed by 5 bases and the J gene end by 8 bases; junction bases not matched to a gene: 9. The CDR3 DNA reads as TGTGCCAGCAGTTCGGCTAGCGGGAGTTGGGATGAGCAGTTCTTC. Protein product: CASSSASGSWDEQFF.

The rearrangement joins TRBV6-6 to TRBJ2-7, with TRBD2 matching 7 bases. With V trimmed by 2 bases and J by 0 bases, 4 bases remained unmatched. Per germline, CDR1 MNHNY and CDR2 SVGAGI (reference sequence). The CDR3 has 15 residues. The CDR3 DNA sequence: TGTGCCAGCAGTTACGGTGGCGGGGGCTCCTACGAGCAGTACTTC. It yields the protein CASSYGGGGSYEQYF.

Here the CDR3 DNA reads TGTGCCAGCAGTCCAGGGCGCTCTGGGGCCAACGTCCTGACTTTC. Encoded protein: CASSPGRSGANVLTF. The chain employs TRBV13 and TRBJ2-6; TRBD1 is a possible D gene (5 bases). Trimming took 6 bases from V and 0 from J, leaving 9 bases between them. The CDR3 spans 15 residues. Germline CDR1 is PRHDT and CDR2 is FYEKMQ (reference sequence). The full variable domain, in which reference TRBV13 and TRBJ2-6 provide the parts outside the CDR3, is AAGVIQSPRHLIKEKRETATLKCYPIPRHDTVYWYQQGPGQDPQFLISFYEKMQSDKGSIPDRFSAQQFSDYHSELNMSSLELGDSALYFCASSPGRSGANVLTFGAGSRLTVL.

This clonotype was recorded a few times. The DNA for the CDR3 is TGTGCCAGCAGTTTTAACCCGACAGGGTACCAAGAGACCCAGTACTTC. Its translation: CASSFNPTGYQETQYF. The chain employs TRBV28 and TRBJ2-5; 7 positions match TRBD1. Germline assignment: CDR1 MDHEN and CDR2 SYDVKM. This CDR3 has 16 residues. After removal of 3 bases from V and 0 bases from J, the junction contained 7 bases not matched to a gene. Based on the CDR3 plus reference TRBV28 and TRBJ2-5, the full variable domain is DVKVTQSSRYLVKRTGEKVFLECVQDMDHENMFWYRQDPGLGLRLIYFSYDVKMKEKGDIPEGYSVSREKKERFSLILESASTNQTSMYLCASSFNPTGYQETQYFGPGTRLLVL.

This clonotype has just a few counts. The V gene is TRBV6-5, the J gene TRBJ1-3; maybe TRBD1 (5 bases). The CDR3 spans 15 residues. In germline, CDR1 is MNHEY, CDR2 SVGAGI. Trimming shortened V by 1 base and J by 2 bases, and 9 bases separated the two germline ends. The CDR3 loop reads CASSYYGTAGNTIYF. The CDR3 nucleotides read TGTGCCAGCAGTTACTATGGGACGGCTGGAAACACCATATATTTT.

The chain couples TRBV14 to TRBJ2-3, with D possibly matching TRBD2 (6 bases). This CDR3 has 15 amino acids. Germline V gene data show CDR1 as SGHDN and CDR2 as FVKESK. The germline V and J ends were trimmed by 5 bases and 2 bases, with 14 bases remaining between them. The CDR3 nucleotides are TGTGCCAGCAGCGCACGGGACTTTTACACAGATACGCAGTATTTT. Its protein is CASSARDFYTDTQYF.

This clonotype has a count of ten or more. In nucleotides, the CDR3 is TGTGCCAGCAGTTACCAGCAAGCCACGTTTTCCACAGATACGCAGTATTTT. Its protein is CASSYQQATFSTDTQYF. This chain connects TRBV6-5 to TRBJ2-3; no reliable D call. CDR1 is MNHEY, CDR2 SVGAGI, per germline. Trimming removed 2 bases from V and 2 bases from J, with 17 bases in between. This CDR3 has 17 residues.